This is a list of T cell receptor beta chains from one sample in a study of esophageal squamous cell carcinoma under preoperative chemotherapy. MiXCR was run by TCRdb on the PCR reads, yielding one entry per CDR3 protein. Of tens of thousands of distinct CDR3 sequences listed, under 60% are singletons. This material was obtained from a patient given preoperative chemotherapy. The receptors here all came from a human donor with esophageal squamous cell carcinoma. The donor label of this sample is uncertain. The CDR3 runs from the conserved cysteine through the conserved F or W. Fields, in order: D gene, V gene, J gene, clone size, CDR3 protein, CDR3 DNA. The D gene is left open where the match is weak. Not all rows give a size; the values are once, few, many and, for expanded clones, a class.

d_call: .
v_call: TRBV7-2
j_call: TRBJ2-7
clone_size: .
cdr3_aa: CASGGGPPCYDEQYF
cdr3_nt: TGTGCCAGCGGGGGTGGACCTCCGTGCTACGACGAGCAGTACTTC

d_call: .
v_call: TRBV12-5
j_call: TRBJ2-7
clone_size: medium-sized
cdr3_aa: CASGLGRYEDEQYF
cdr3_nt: TGTGCTAGTGGACTCGGGCGGTATGAGGACGAGCAGTACTTC

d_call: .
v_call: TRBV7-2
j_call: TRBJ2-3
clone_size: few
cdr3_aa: CASRGLGGRGTETQYF
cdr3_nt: TGTGCCAGCAGGGGGCTCGGAGGGCGAGGCACAGAGACGCAGTACTTT

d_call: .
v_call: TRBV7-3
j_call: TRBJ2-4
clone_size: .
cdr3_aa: CASSARPAGRDQNTQYF
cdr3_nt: TGTGCTAGCAGCGCCAGACCCGCGGGCCGGGACCAAAACACCCAGTACTTC

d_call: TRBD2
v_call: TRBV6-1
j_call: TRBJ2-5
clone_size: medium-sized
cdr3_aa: CASSRSGRSGETQYF
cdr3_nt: TGTGCCAGCAGTCGAAGCGGGAGGTCCGGGGAGACCCAGTACTTC

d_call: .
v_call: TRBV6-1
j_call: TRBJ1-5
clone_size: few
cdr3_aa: CASTDFNQPQHF
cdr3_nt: TGTGCCAGCACGGACTTTAATCAGCCCCAGCATTTT

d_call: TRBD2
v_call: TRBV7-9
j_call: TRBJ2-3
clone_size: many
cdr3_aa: CASSLALADTDTQYF
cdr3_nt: TGTGCCAGCAGCTTAGCTCTAGCGGACACAGATACGCAGTATTTT

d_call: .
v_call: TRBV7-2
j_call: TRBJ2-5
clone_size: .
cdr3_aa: CAGRAAGDQETQYF
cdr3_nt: TGTGCCGGGCGCGCAGCCGGGGACCAAGAGACCCAGTACTTC

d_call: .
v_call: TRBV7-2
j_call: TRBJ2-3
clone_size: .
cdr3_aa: CASRAQGGRGPDTQYF
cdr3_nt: TGTGCCAGCAGGGCGCAGGGGGGGCGTGGCCCAGATACGCAGTATTTT

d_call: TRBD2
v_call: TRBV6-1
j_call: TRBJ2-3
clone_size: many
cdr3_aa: CASSLAGGPWDTQYF
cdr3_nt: TGTGCCAGCTCCCTAGCGGGAGGGCCATGGGATACGCAGTATTTT

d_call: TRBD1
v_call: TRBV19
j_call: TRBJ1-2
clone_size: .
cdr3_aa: CASNTGDDYGYTF
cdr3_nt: TGTGCCAGTAATACAGGGGACGACTATGGCTACACCTTC

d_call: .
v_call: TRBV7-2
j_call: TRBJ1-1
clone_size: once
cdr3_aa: CASNPPRKHTEAFF
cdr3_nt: TGTGCCAGCAATCCGCCTCGGAAGCACACTGAAGCTTTCTTT

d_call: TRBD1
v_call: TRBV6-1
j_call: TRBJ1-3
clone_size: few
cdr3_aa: CASSGQGLGNTIYF
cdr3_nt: TGTGCCAGCAGTGGACAGGGTCTGGGAAACACCATATATTTT

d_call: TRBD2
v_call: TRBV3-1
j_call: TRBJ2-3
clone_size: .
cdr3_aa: CASRPPGLALHTDTQYF
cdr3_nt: TGTGCCAGCAGGCCGCCCGGACTAGCGCTCCACACAGATACGCAGTATTTT

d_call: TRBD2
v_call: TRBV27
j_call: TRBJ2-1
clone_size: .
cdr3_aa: CASSPRVERGRQFF
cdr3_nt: TGTGCCAGCAGTCCCCGCGTCGAGCGGGGGAGGCAGTTCTTC

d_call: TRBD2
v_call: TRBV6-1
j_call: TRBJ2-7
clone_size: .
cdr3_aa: CASSTGVASGYEQYF
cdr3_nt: TGTGCCAGCAGTACGGGCGTGGCTAGCGGCTACGAGCAGTACTTC

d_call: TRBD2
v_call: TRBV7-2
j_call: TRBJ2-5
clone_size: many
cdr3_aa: CASSFLSGMGEQYF
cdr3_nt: TGTGCCAGCAGCTTTCTCAGCGGGATGGGGGAGCAGTACTTC

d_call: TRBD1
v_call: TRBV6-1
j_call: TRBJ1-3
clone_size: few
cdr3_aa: CASSKARQGFAGNTIYF
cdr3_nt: TGTGCCAGCAGTAAGGCCCGACAGGGGTTTGCGGGAAACACCATATATTTT

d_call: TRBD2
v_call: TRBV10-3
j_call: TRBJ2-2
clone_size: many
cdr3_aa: CAISEFFTGTSGSPNTGELFF
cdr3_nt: TGTGCCATCAGTGAGTTTTTTACCGGGACTAGCGGGAGTCCGAACACCGGGGAGCTGTTTTTT

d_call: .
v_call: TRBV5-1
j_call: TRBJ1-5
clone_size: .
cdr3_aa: CASSLDGSSNQPQHF
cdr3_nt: TGCGCCAGCAGCTTGGACGGGAGCAGCAATCAGCCCCAGCATTTT

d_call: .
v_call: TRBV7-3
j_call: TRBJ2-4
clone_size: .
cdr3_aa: CASSVWGLCSANTQYF
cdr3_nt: TGTGCCAGCAGCGTATGGGGGCTGTGTTCTGCAAATACGCAGTACTTC

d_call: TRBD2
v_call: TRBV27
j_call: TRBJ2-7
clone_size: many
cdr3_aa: CASSWQLAGPYEQYF
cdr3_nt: TGTGCCAGCAGTTGGCAACTAGCGGGGCCCTACGAGCAGTACTTC

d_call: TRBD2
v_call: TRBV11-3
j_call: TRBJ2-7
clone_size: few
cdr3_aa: CASSPQAGASYNEQYF
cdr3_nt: TGTGCCAGCAGCCCCCAAGCGGGGGCCTCCTACAATGAGCAGTACTTC

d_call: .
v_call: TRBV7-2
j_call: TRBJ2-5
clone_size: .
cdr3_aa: CAGSGDRAQDTQYF
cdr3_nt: TGTGCGGGCAGCGGAGACCGTGCCCAAGATACCCAGTACTTC

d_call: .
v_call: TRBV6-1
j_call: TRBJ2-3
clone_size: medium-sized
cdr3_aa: CASSEQQERTDTQYF
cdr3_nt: TGTGCCAGCAGTGAACAACAGGAACGCACAGATACGCAGTATTTT

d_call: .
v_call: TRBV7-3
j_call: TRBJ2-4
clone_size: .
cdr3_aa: CASSFGPGGRDQDTQYF
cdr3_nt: TGTGCCAGCAGCTTCGGGCCCGGGGGCCGGGACCAAGACACTCAGTACTTC

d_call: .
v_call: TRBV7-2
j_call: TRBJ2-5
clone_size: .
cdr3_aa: CASSEAIGAGGQETQYF
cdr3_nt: TGTGCCAGCAGCGAGGCGATCGGGGCTGGGGGGCAAGAGACCCAGTACTTC

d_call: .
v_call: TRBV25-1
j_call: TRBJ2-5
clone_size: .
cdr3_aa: CASSVRGGEETQYF
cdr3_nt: TGTGCCAGCAGCGTCAGGGGGGGCGAAGAGACCCAGTACTTC

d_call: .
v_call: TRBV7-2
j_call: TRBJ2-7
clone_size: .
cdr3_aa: CASSLNRFAYEQYF
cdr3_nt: TGTGCCAGCAGCTTAAACAGATTCGCCTACGAGCAGTACTTC

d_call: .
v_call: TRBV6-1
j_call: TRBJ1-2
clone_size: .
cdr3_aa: CASSDRSEGYTF
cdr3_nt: TGTGCCAGCAGCGACAGGTCGGAGGGCTACACCTTC

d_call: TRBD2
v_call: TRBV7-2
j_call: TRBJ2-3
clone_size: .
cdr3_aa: CACNAQGGSGPETQYF
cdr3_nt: TGTGCCTGCAACGCGCAGGGAGGGAGTGGCCCAGAGACGCAGTATTTC

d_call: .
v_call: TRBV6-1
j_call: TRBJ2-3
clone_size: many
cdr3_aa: CASSPDRVTDTQYF
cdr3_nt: TGTGCCAGCAGCCCCGACAGAGTCACAGATACGCAGTATTTT

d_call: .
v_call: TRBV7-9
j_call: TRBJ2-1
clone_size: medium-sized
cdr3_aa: CASSLSVRRSDEQFF
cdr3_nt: TGTGCCAGCAGCTTATCCGTCCGGAGGTCCGATGAGCAGTTCTTC

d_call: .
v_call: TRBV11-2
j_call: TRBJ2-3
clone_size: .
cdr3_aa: CAGSPAKDIQYF
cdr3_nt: TGTGCGGGCAGCCCAGCCAAAGACATTCAGTATTTT

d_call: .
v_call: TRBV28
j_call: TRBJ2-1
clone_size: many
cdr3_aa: CASSFLQLPNEQFF
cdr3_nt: TGTGCCAGCAGTTTTTTACAGCTTCCCAATGAGCAGTTCTTC

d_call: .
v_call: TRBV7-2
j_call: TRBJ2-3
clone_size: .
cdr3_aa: CASSHDVSTDALYF
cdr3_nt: TGTGCCAGCAGTCATGATGTGAGCACAGATGCGCTGTATTTT

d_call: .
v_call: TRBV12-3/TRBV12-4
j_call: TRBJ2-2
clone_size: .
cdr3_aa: CASGLTAVNTGALFF
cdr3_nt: TGTGCCAGCGGTCTTACAGCTGTGAACACCGGGGCGCTGTTTTTT

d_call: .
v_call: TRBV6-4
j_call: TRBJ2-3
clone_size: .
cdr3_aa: CASGTSSTDTQYF
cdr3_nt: TGTGCCAGCGGGACATCAAGCACAGATACGCAGTATTTT